These 29 T cell receptor beta chains were all obtained from the same sample, sequenced in a study of somatic mutations in cytotoxic T cells in rheumatoid arthritis. The method was immunoSEQ multiplex PCR; TCRdb's version includes in-frame clones alone and lacks a portion of them. Of tens of thousands of clones listed, about four fifths are singletons. The sample consisted of CD8+ T cells sorted from blood. These receptors were collected from an adult with rheumatoid arthritis.

This rearrangement joins TRBV5-1 to TRBJ2-7; D is perhaps TRBD1 (6 bases). Germline V gene lookup returns CDR1 SGHRS and CDR2 YFSETQ. The CDR3 consists of 13 residues. V was shortened by 2 bases and J by 2 bases, with 8 bases between the two germline ends. In DNA, the CDR3 is TGCGCCAGCAGCTTAGGGGGAACCTACGAGCAGTACTTC. This encodes CASSLGGTYEQYF.

By share, this clone counts as large (0.1 to 1%). The rearrangement links TRBV6-1 to TRBJ2-7; D tentatively reads TRBD1 or TRBD2 (5 bases each). Trimming stripped 4 bases from V and 0 bases from J, with 10 bases between. The CDR3 runs 14 residues. CDR1 MNHNS and CDR2 SASEGT come from the germline V gene. The CDR3 DNA reads TGTGCCAGCAGTGGACTCGGGGCCTCCTACGAGCAGTACTTC. This codes for CASSGLGASYEQYF.

The sample holds a few counts of this clone. The J gene is TRBJ1-5, the V gene TRBV10-3; 7 bases map to TRBD1. The junction had 3 bases not matched to a gene; V was cut back by 6 bases and J by 13 bases. This CDR3 has 10 residues. Germline V gene lookup returns CDR1 ENHRY and CDR2 SYGVKD. CDR3: CAIRGQDQHF. The CDR3 DNA is TGTGCCATCAGAGGACAGGATCAGCATTTT.

The gene calls are TRBV6-1 and TRBJ1-1, with 7 bases fitting TRBD1. This CDR3 spans 13 amino acids. The V gene's germline CDR1 is MNHNS and CDR2 SASEGT. The V segment lost 6 bases and the J segment 6 bases; nucleotides outside the gene matches: 7. This chain's CDR3 is CASRTGWQPEAFF. CDR3 DNA sequence: TGTGCCAGCAGGACAGGGTGGCAGCCTGAAGCTTTCTTT.

The chain uses TRBV13 and TRBJ2-3, with 9 bases that match TRBD2. CDR1 and CDR2 (germline): PRHDT, FYEKMQ (reference sequence). This CDR3 comprises 16 residues. J lost 3 bases, V lost 5 bases, and 9 bases had no gene match. CDR3 coding DNA: TGTGCCAGCAGCCCCCGGGTAGCGGGGGCGACAGATACGCAGTATTTT. This codes for CASSPRVAGATDTQYF. The complete variable domain, with remaining parts taken from reference TRBV13 and TRBJ2-3, reads AAGVIQSPRHLIKEKRETATLKCYPIPRHDTVYWYQQGPGQDPQFLISFYEKMQSDKGSIPDRFSAQQFSDYHSELNMSSLELGDSALYFCASSPRVAGATDTQYFGPGTRLTVL.

This clone occurred a few times. The chain is built from TRBV10-1 and TRBJ1-1, with no clear D. The germline V gene encodes CDR1 WNHNN and CDR2 SYGVQD (reference sequence). The CDR3 has 11 residues. Trimming took 10 bases from V and 6 from J, leaving 12 bases between them. The CDR3 coding sequence is TGCGCCACTTCTCACGGGGCTGAAGCTTTCTTT. Its translation: CATSHGAEAFF.

This clone was counted between two and nine times. The CDR3 DNA follows: TGCGCCAGCAGCCAATTCTGGCAGGGGAGTGACACTGAAGCTTTCTTT. As protein: CASSQFWQGSDTEAFF. This sequence joins TRBV4-3 and TRBJ1-1, with D possibly being TRBD1 (6 bases). This CDR3 contains 16 residues. The V gene lost 2 bases and the J gene lost 3 bases, with 16 bases spanning the gap. Germline lookup yields CDR1 LGHNA and CDR2 YSLEER.

The rearrangement links TRBV5-1 to TRBJ2-1; D is undetermined. V shed 4 bases and J shed 8 bases, with 10 bases lying between them. Germline V lookup: CDR1 SGHRS, CDR2 YFSETQ. The CDR3 consists of 12 residues. The CDR3 loop is CASSPFGDEQFF. The CDR3 DNA reads as TGCGCCAGCAGCCCCTTTGGGGATGAGCAGTTCTTC. Complete variable domain (other parts from reference TRBV5-1 and TRBJ2-1): KAGVTQTPRYLIKTRGQQVTLSCSPISGHRSVSWYQQTPGQGLQFLFEYFSETQRNKGNFPGRFSGRQFSNSRSEMNVSTLELGDSALYLCASSPFGDEQFFGPGTRLTVL.

This clone was detected only a few times. The chain combines TRBV4-3 with TRBJ2-1, with TRBD2 as a possible D gene (6 bases). CDR3 length: 17 amino acids. CDR1 and CDR2 from the germline V gene are LGHNA and YSLEER. Between the trimmed V and J ends, which lost 0 bases and 7 bases, there was a span of 19 bases. CDR3 nucleotide sequence: TGCGCCAGCAGCCAAGATCTTGGGCGGGGTGGGGGTAATGAGCAGTTCTTC. Translated: CASSQDLGRGGGNEQFF.

The chain recombines TRBV27 with TRBJ1-1; a weak D match, TRBD1 (6 bases). CDR3 size: 14 residues. Germline values: CDR1 MNHEY, CDR2 SMNVEV (reference sequence). Deletions cut 4 bases from V and 2 bases from J, with 11 bases between. The CDR3 sequence: CASSSGHLNTEAFF. The CDR3 nucleotides are TGTGCCAGCAGTTCGGGACATCTTAACACTGAAGCTTTCTTT.

The chain recombines TRBV2 with TRBJ2-7, with 13 bases lining up with TRBD2. Germline lookup yields CDR1 SNHLY and CDR2 FYNNEI. With V trimmed by 1 base and J by 2 bases, 2 bases remained unmatched. The CDR3 runs 16 residues. This chain's CDR3 is CASSEGLAGGAYEQYF. CDR3 nucleotides: TGTGCCAGCAGTGAAGGACTAGCGGGGGGCGCCTACGAGCAGTACTTC.

As DNA, the CDR3 is TGCGCCAGCAGCCAAGATCAAGGAACAGGGAACACCATATATTTT. It encodes CASSQDQGTGNTIYF. The genes are TRBV4-1 and TRBJ1-3, with a weak D call TRBD1 (6 bases). Germline CDR1 and CDR2: MGHRA and YSYEKL. The CDR3 consists of 15 residues. V was cut by 0 bases and J by 7 bases, with 13 bases left in between.

V usage is TRBV4-2 and J usage is TRBJ2-1, with 9 bases matching TRBD2. Germline CDR1 LGHNA, CDR2 YNFKEQ. V shed 1 base, J shed 10 bases, and the junction held 8 bases outside the gene matches. The CDR3 extends over 15 amino acids. The CDR3 reads CASSQGAGGLWEQFF. The CDR3, as DNA: TGTGCCAGCAGCCAAGGGGCGGGGGGGCTGTGGGAGCAGTTCTTC.

CDR3 nucleotides: TGCGCCAGCAGCCAAGATACCACAGATACGCAGTATTTT. It yields the protein CASSQDTTDTQYF. J is TRBJ2-3 and V is TRBV4-3; D not certain. Germline loops: CDR1 LGHNA, CDR2 YSLEER. This CDR3 region has 13 residues. Trimming removed 0 bases at V and 2 bases at J, with 3 bases between.

This chain joins TRBV6-7 and TRBJ2-3; TRBD2 matches at 9 bases. TRBV6-7 is classed as an ORF, of uncertain function. With V trimmed by 1 base and J by 7 bases, 12 bases remained unmatched. CDR3 length: 17 residues. This CDR3 reads CASSYLSGGPDSYTQYF. The CDR3 region has the DNA TGTGCCAGCAGTTACTTAAGCGGGGGGCCAGACTCATATACGCAGTATTTT.

The rearrangement links TRBV9 to TRBJ2-7; D is tentatively TRBD1 or TRBD2 (5 bases each). The V end lost 3 bases, the J end lost 2 bases, and 15 bases lay between the germline ends. From germline, CDR1 is SGDLS and CDR2 YYNGEE. The CDR3 runs to 15 residues. The CDR3 sequence: CASSATPGATYEQYF. For the CDR3, the DNA is TGTGCCAGCAGCGCTACCCCCGGGGCTACCTACGAGCAGTACTTC.

The V gene is TRBV28, the J gene TRBJ2-7, with D hard to call. V lost 2 bases and J lost 2, with 10 bases in between. CDR1 MDHEN and CDR2 SYDVKM come from the germline V gene. The CDR3 sequence is 14 residues long. The CDR3 region is CASSLPDMAYEQYF. The CDR3 DNA reads as TGTGCCAGCAGTTTACCCGACATGGCCTACGAGCAGTACTTC. Full variable domain (remainder filled in from reference TRBV28 and TRBJ2-7): DVKVTQSSRYLVKRTGEKVFLECVQDMDHENMFWYRQDPGLGLRLIYFSYDVKMKEKGDIPEGYSVSREKKERFSLILESASTNQTSMYLCASSLPDMAYEQYFGPGTRLTVT.

This clone was found a few times. The chain links TRBV6-6 to TRBJ1-1; possibly TRBD1 for D (5 bases). The length of the CDR3 is 13 residues. The germline V and J ends were trimmed by 8 bases and 0 bases, with 10 bases remaining between them. Germline V gives CDR1 MNHNY, CDR2 SVGAGI (reference sequence). For the CDR3, the DNA is TGTGCCAGCCGGGGCAGCTTGAACACTGAAGCTTTCTTT. This gives the protein CASRGSLNTEAFF.

The chain is built from TRBV11-3 and TRBJ2-2; D gene ambiguous. Trimming pared 2 bases from V and 2 bases from J, leaving 21 bases between. Germline V gene lookup returns CDR1 SGHNT and CDR2 YENEEA. CDR3 length equals 19 residues. As DNA, the CDR3 is TGTGCCAGCAGCTTACGCCCCAAAGCCCGGCAATACAACACCGGGGAGCTGTTTTTT. This translates into CASSLRPKARQYNTGELFF.

The V gene is TRBV6-6, the J gene TRBJ2-5; D perhaps matches TRBD2 (6 bases). The germline V and J ends were trimmed by 10 bases and 1 base, with 13 bases remaining between them. The CDR3 contains 13 residues. Germline values: CDR1 MNHNY, CDR2 SVGAGI (reference sequence). The CDR3 spells CATWGGAQETQYF. The CDR3 region has the DNA TGTGCCACCTGGGGCGGGGCCCAAGAGACCCAGTACTTC.

The V call is TRBV5-5, the J call TRBJ1-2, with 8 bases fitting TRBD1. Trimming took 5 bases from V and 4 from J; bases not matched to a gene: 10. The germline CDR1 and CDR2 sequences are SGHKS and YYEKEE (reference sequence). This CDR3 has 15 residues. CDR3 nucleotides: TGTGCCAGCAGAGAAGGACAGGGATTGCCCTATGGCTACACCTTC. Translating gives CASREGQGLPYGYTF.

This clone was counted a single time. This chain joins TRBV5-1 and TRBJ1-1; 7 bases line up with TRBD1. Germline V gives CDR1 SGHRS, CDR2 YFSETQ. The CDR3 loop spans 14 amino acids. J was trimmed by 4 bases and V by 6 bases; bases with no gene match: 9. Written as DNA, the CDR3 is TGCGCCAGCACGATCCGACAGGGCAGCACTGAAGCTTTCTTT. It encodes CASTIRQGSTEAFF.

The V and J genes are TRBV4-2 and TRBJ2-1, with 8 bases aligning to TRBD1. From germline, CDR1 is LGHNA and CDR2 YNFKEQ. The trim removed 0 bases at V and 8 bases at J, leaving 6 bases unmatched. The length of the CDR3 is 15 residues. The CDR3 sequence: CASSQDLGTGHEQFF. The DNA of the CDR3 is TGTGCCAGCAGCCAAGATTTAGGGACAGGCCATGAGCAGTTCTTC.

The J gene is TRBJ1-1, the V gene TRBV4-3; D ambiguous. Germline V CDR1 and CDR2: LGHNA, YSLEER. Between the trimmed V and J ends, which lost 0 bases and 5 bases, there was a span of 13 bases. CDR3 length equals 15 residues. The CDR3 region has the DNA TGCGCCAGCAGCCAAGAGGGCGAACTAGGGACTGAAGCTTTCTTT. Protein product: CASSQEGELGTEAFF.

This clone was found once. V and J are TRBV5-4 and TRBJ2-5, with TRBD1 identical over 9 bases. The J call is in doubt because the DNA end fits TRBJ2-7 better. Germline values: CDR1 SGHNT, CDR2 YYREEE (reference sequence). The CDR3 is 16 residues long. The CDR3 nucleotides read TGTGCCAGCAGCCCCGGGACAGGGATATTCGCCTACGAGCAGTACTTC. This translates into CASSPGTGIFAYEQYF.

The chain is built from TRBV11-2 and TRBJ2-3; the D gene is possibly TRBD1 (5 bases). This CDR3 has 15 residues. Trimming left V 1 base short and J 2 bases short, with 10 bases between. CDR1 and CDR2 (germline): SGHAT, FQNNGV. CDR3 in amino acids: CASSLGLTATDTQYF. The CDR3 DNA follows: TGTGCCAGCAGCTTAGGGCTGACAGCCACAGATACGCAGTATTTT.

The chain recombines TRBV15 with TRBJ2-3; 11 nucleotides align to TRBD2. Germline V gene lookup returns CDR1 LNHNV and CDR2 YYDKDF (reference sequence). V gave up 3 bases and J gave up 8 bases; unmatched junction bases: 13. This CDR3 is 17 amino acids long. CDR3 coding DNA: TGTGCCACCAGCAGGGGGATAGCGGGGGGGCCGGGTACTACGCAGTATTTT. Protein product: CATSRGIAGGPGTTQYF.

The chain recombines TRBV15 with TRBJ1-4; D may be TRBD1 (6 bases). Trimming stripped 0 bases from V and 8 bases from J, with 13 bases between. Per the germline V gene, CDR1 is LNHNV and CDR2 is YYDKDF (reference sequence). The CDR3 has 15 amino acids. CDR3 amino acids: CATSRERGGTEKLFF. The CDR3 DNA reads TGTGCCACCAGCAGAGAGAGGGGGGGGACGGAAAAACTGTTTTTT.

The chain carries TRBV14 and TRBJ1-6; TRBD1 agrees at 7 bases. There are 15 residues in the CDR3. The junction had 5 bases not matched to a gene; V was cut back by 3 bases and J by 6 bases. Looked up from germline, CDR1 is SGHDN and CDR2 is FVKESK. As DNA, the CDR3 is TGTGCCAGCAGCCAGGGACAGTGGGGTAATTCACCCCTCCACTTT. Translating gives CASSQGQWGNSPLHF. The full variable domain, in which reference TRBV14 and TRBJ1-6 provide the parts outside the CDR3, is EAGVTQFPSHSVIEKGQTVTLRCDPISGHDNLYWYRRVMGKEIKFLLHFVKESKQDESGMPNNRFLAERTGGTYSTLKVQPAELEDSGVYFCASSQGQWGNSPLHFGNGTRLTVT.